This TCR beta chain was observed in a study of blood T cells in healthy people across ages. This clonotype was picked up a small number of times. The germline gives CDR1 SQVTM, CDR2 ANQGSEA. With 6 bases removed from V and 5 bases from J, the gap between germline ends came to 13 bases. This CDR3 contains 12 residues. PCR was performed a second time for about 7 to 12 cycles using a sample-barcoded 5' primer and a J-beta primer mix. Every single cDNA molecule received a tag from a template-switch adaptor with 12 random nucleotides. Per-sample output comprised a minimum of 3 million paired-end reads containing CDR3. MiXCR, applied by TCRdb to the 5' RACE reads, yields one record per CDR3 protein. This sample yields some 1,500,000 distinct CDR3 sequences, of which approximately 42% are seen a single time; more than 4% belongs to the top ten. Healthy Russian Caucasian donors spanned ages about 6 to 100 years.

The sample was blood. The receptor comes from a woman under 30 in good health. The chain has TRBV29-1 and TRBJ1-1; no firm D call. The CDR3 region is CSVVDSGTEAFF. Written as DNA, the CDR3 is TGCAGCGTCGTGGATAGTGGGACTGAAGCTTTCTTT.